This T cell receptor (beta chain) was found in a study of blood T cell repertoires in COVID-19. The CDR3 has 18 amino acids. Germline V lookup: CDR1 SGHTA, CDR2 FQGNSA. Trimming cost V 7 bases and J 2 bases, with 27 bases left between them. The study drew participants aged about 18 to 90 years from 20 to 30 US areas. Assignments of participants to cohorts depended upon their own reported clinical history. Symptom resolution, clearance, or two negative PCRs marked the recovered donors of Cohort 3. The protocol was immunoSEQ multiplex PCR, while the TCRdb copy is restricted to in-frame clones and leaves out a portion. The sample has 150,000 to 250,000 clones, roughly four fifths seen once.

Material for sequencing was PBMCs or T cells enriched from blood (not recorded which). This rearrangement joins TRBV7-2 to TRBJ2-7; TRBD2 is a possible D gene (7 bases). This clonotype was sampled from a middle-aged man who had recovered from COVID-19. The CDR3 DNA follows: TGTGCCAGCACCTCAGTAGGGGGGGGCCTAGCGGATACCTACGAGCAGTACTTC. It specifies CASTSVGGGLADTYEQYF.